This TCR beta chain is from a study of T-cell reconstitution after alpha-beta-depleted transplantation in children. Unique molecular identifiers tagged the TCRbeta library. TCRdb passed the PCR reads through MiXCR, listing each CDR3 protein once. Among hundreds of thousands of distinct CDR3 sequences listed, roughly a sixth were seen once. As to this clonotype: Antigen specificity is unknown.

Study observations and caveats: Expanded clones from the graft, numbering several hundred, reportedly supplied alpha-beta T cells about two months after transplant. The main origin of T-cell counts and diversity one year after transplant was newly produced T cells. Several patients had high TCRbeta diversity at day 60; it came from surviving recipient T cells and thymic progenitors.

With 4 bases removed from V and 1 base from J, the gap between germline ends came to 16 bases. The CDR3 is 16 amino acids. Germline loops: CDR1 SGHRS, CDR2 YFSETQ. The rearrangement uses TRBV5-1 and TRBJ2-3, with no clear D. The clonotype originates from a male patient between 2 and 10 years old who had a stem cell transplant for acute lymphoblastic leukemia, so the T cells may come from the graft donor. The starting material was PBMCs, mostly from graft donor cells, obtained 360 days after TCRalphabeta/CD19-depleted stem cell transplant. CDR3 region: CASSGPLGRGTDTQYF. The DNA for the CDR3 is TGCGCCAGCAGCGGTCCTCTTGGTCGGGGCACAGATACGCAGTATTTT.